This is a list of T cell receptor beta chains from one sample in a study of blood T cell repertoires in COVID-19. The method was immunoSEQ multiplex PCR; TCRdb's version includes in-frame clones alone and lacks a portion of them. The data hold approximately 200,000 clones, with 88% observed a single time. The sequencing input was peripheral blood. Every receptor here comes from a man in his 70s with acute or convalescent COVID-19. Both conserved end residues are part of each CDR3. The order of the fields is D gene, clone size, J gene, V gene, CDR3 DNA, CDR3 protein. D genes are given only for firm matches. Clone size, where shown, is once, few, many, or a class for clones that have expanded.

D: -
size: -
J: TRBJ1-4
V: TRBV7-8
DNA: TGTGCCAGCAGCTTAGATGGACAGTCTAATGAAAAACTGTTTTTT
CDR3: CASSLDGQSNEKLFF

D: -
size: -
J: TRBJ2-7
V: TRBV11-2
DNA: TGTGCCAGCAGCTTAGATCCCAGGGATCACGAGCAGTACTTC
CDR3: CASSLDPRDHEQYF

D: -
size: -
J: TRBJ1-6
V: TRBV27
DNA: TGTGCCAGCAGTTTACGTTCGGGGGAAAGCTCACCCCTCCACTTT
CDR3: CASSLRSGESSPLHF

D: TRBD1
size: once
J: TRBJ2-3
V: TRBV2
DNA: TGTGCCAGCAGAAAAGGACAGGCGCTCACAGATACGCAGTATTTT
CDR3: CASRKGQALTDTQYF

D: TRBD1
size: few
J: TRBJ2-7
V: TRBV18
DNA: TGTGCCAGCTCACGGACAGGGACGGAAATTTTTTACGAGCAGTACTTC
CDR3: CASSRTGTEIFYEQYF

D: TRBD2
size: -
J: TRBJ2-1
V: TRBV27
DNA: TGTGCCAGCCGTCTAGCGGGAGTGGGTGAGCAGTTCTTC
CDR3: CASRLAGVGEQFF

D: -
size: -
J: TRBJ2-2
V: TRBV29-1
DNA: TGCAGCGTTGATAGGGGGATGAACACCGGGGAGCTGTTTTTT
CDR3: CSVDRGMNTGELFF

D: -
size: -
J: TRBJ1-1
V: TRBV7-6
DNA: TGTGCCAGCAGCTTTGATGGCGGTTCGACTGAAGCTTTCTTT
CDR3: CASSFDGGSTEAFF

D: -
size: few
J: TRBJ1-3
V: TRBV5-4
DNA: TGTGCCAGCAGCACCCGACAGGAGACTGGAAACACCATATATTTT
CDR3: CASSTRQETGNTIYF

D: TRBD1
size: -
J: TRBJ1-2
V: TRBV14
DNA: TGTGCCAGCAGCCAGACAGGGGGAATTTCTGGCTACACCTTC
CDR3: CASSQTGGISGYTF

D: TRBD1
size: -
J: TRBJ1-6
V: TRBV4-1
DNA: TGCGCCAGCAGCCCAGGGACAGGGGACTATAATTCACCCCTCCACTTT
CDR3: CASSPGTGDYNSPLHF

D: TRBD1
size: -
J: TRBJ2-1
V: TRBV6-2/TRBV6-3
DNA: TGTGCCAGCAGTTACTCGGAGACAGGGTCGCAGTTCTTC
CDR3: CASSYSETGSQFF

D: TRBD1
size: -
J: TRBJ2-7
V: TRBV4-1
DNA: TGCGCCAGCAGCCTTGCCGGGACAGATAACTACGAGCAGTACTTC
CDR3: CASSLAGTDNYEQYF

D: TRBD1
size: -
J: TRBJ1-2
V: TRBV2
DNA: TGTGCCAGCAGTCGACAGGGGGCCGACTATGGCTACACCTTC
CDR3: CASSRQGADYGYTF

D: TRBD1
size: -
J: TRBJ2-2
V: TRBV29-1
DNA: TGCAGCGTTGAAGACTCTCAACCGGGACAGGGTAACACCGGGGAGCTGTTTTTT
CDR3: CSVEDSQPGQGNTGELFF

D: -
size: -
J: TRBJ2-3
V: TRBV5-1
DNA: TGCGCCAGCAGCTTGTCTCAGGGTGTACGTACGCAGTATTTT
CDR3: CASSLSQGVRTQYF

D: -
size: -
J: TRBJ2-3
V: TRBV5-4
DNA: TGTGCCAGCAGCTTGGCCGGAGGTAGGGGCACAGATACGCAGTATTTT
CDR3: CASSLAGGRGTDTQYF

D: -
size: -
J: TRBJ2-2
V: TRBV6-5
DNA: TGTGCCAGCAGCAGGGGGGCGGGCACCGGGGAGCTGTTTTTT
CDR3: CASSRGAGTGELFF

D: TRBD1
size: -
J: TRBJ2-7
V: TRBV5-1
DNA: TGCGCCAGCAGCTTGGGACAGGGCCGCGAGCAGTACTTC
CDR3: CASSLGQGREQYF

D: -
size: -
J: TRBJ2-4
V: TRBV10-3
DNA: TGTGCCATCAGTGATTCCGACAGCGCCCTTTCCAAAAACATTCAGTACTTC
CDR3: CAISDSDSALSKNIQYF

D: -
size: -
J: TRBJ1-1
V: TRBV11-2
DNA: TGTGCCAGCAGCTTAGGCCGAGGGGGGGTGGGTGAAGCTTTCTTT
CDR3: CASSLGRGGVGEAFF

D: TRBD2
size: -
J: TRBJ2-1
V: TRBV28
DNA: TGTGCCAGCAGTCTTCGTAGCGGGAACTACAATGAGCAGTTCTTC
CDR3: CASSLRSGNYNEQFF

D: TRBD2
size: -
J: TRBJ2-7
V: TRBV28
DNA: TGTGCCAGCAGTAGACTAGCGGGAGTGAGGGAGCAGTACTTC
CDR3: CASSRLAGVREQYF

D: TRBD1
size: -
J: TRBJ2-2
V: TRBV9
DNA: TGTGCCAGCAGCGCGGGGACAGGGGGTACCGGGGAGCTGTTTTTT
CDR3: CASSAGTGGTGELFF

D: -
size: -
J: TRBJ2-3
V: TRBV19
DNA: TGTGCCAGTAGTATTCTTTATTCTTGGAGAGGCACAGATACGCAGTATTTT
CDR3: CASSILYSWRGTDTQYF

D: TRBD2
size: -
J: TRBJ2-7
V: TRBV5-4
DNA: TGTGCCAGCAGCCAGACTAGCGGGAGGACCGGGGGGGAGCAGTACTTC
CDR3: CASSQTSGRTGGEQYF

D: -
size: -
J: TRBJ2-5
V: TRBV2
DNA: TGTGCCAGCAGTTCCCTGGAGACCCAGTACTTC
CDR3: CASSSLETQYF

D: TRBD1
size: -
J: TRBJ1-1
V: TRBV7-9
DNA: TGTGCCAGCAGCCCCTCCACCGGACAGGGGGCAAAGACTGAAGCTTTCTTT
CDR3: CASSPSTGQGAKTEAFF

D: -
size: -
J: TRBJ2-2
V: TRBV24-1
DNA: TGTGCCACCAGTGCAGGGGAATTAGAGACCGGGGAGCTGTTTTTT
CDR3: CATSAGELETGELFF

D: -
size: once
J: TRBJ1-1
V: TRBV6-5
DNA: TGTGCCAGCGGGGGGGAAACTGAAGCTTTCTTT
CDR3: CASGGETEAFF

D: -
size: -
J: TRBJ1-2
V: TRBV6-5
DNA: TGTGCCAGCAGTTATCGGGGAACTAACTATGGCTACACCTTC
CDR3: CASSYRGTNYGYTF

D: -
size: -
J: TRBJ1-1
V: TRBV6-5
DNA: TGTGCCAGCAGTTACTCGCCTAAGACAGAAGCTTTCTTT
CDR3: CASSYSPKTEAFF

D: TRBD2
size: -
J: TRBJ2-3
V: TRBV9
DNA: TGTGCCAGCAGCGTAGGGTCGCGCGGGAGTACCACCCATACGCAGTATTTT
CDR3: CASSVGSRGSTTHTQYF

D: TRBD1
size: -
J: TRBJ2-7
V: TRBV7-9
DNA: TGTGCCAGCAGCTCTCAAAACCGGGACAGAGCCTACGAGCAGTACTTC
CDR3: CASSSQNRDRAYEQYF

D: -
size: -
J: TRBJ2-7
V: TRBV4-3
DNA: TGCGCCAGCAGCCAAGATCACCAGGGGACCGAGCAGTACTTC
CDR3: CASSQDHQGTEQYF

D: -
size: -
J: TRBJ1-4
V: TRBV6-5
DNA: TGTGCCAGCAGTTACACCTATGCAACTAATGAAAAACTGTTTTTT
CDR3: CASSYTYATNEKLFF

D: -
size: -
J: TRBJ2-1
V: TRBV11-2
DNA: TGTGCCAGCACCCGAGGGCCCGTCAATGAGCAGTTCTTC
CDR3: CASTRGPVNEQFF